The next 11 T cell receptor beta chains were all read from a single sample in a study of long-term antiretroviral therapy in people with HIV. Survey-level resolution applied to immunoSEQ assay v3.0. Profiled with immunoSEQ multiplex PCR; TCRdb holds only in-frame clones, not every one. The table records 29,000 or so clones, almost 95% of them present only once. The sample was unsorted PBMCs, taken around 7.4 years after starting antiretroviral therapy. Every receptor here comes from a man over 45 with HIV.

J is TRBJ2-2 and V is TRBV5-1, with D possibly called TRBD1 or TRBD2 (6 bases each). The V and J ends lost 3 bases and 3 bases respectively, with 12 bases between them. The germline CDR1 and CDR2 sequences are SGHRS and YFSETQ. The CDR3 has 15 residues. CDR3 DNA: TGCGCCAGCAGCTCGGTGGGGGGCCACACCGGGGAGCTGTTTTTT. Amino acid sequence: CASSSVGGHTGELFF.

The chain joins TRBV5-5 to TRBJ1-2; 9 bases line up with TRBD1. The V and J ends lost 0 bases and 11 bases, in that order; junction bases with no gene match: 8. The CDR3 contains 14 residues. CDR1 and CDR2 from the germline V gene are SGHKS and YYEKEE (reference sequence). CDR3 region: CASSLAPQGAGYTF. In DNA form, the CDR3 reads TGTGCCAGCAGCTTGGCCCCACAGGGGGCAGGGTACACCTTC. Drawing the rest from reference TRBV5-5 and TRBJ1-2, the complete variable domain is DAGVTQSPTHLIKTRGQQVTLRCSPISGHKSVSWYQQVLGQGPQFIFQYYEKEERGRGNFPDRFSARQFPNYSSELNVNALLLGDSALYLCASSLAPQGAGYTFGSGTRLTVV.

Written as DNA, the CDR3 is TGTGCCAGCAGAACCAGAGGGCACTCACCCGGCAATGAGCAGTTCTTC. Protein: CASRTRGHSPGNEQFF. This chain connects TRBV4-2 to TRBJ2-1, with D possibly being TRBD2 (5 bases). Trimming removed 6 bases at V and 6 bases at J, with 21 bases between. This CDR3 is built from 16 residues. Per the germline V gene, CDR1 is LGHNA and CDR2 is YNFKEQ.

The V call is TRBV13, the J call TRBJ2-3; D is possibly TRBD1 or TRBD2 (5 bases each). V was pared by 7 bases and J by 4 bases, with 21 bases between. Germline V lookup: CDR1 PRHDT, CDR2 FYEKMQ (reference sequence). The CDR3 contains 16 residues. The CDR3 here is CASTPGGMGPSDTQYF. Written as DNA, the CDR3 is TGTGCCAGCACCCCCGGCGGTATGGGACCGTCAGATACGCAGTATTTT.

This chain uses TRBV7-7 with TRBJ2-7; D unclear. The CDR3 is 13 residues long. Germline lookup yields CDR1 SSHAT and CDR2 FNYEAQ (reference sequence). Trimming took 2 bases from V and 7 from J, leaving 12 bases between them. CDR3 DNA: TGTGCCAGCAGCTTAACGCGCGGTGGGGAGCAGTACTTC. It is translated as CASSLTRGGEQYF.

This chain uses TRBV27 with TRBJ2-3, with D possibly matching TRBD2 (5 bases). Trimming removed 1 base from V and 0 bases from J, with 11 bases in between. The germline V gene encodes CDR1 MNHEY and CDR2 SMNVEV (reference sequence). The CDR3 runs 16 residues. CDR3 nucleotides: TGTGCCAGCAGTTTATTCGGAGGTTCTAGCACAGATACGCAGTATTTT. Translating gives CASSLFGGSSTDTQYF.

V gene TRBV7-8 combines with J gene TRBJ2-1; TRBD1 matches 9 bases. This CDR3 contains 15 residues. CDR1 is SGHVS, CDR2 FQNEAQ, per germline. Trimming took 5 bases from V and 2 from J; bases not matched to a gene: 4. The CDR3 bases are TGTGCCAGCAGCCCCCGGGACAGGGCCTACAATGAGCAGTTCTTC. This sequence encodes CASSPRDRAYNEQFF.

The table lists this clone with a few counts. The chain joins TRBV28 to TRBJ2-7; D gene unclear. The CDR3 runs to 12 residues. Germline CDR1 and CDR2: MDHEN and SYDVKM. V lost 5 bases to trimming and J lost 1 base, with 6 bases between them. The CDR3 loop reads CASSVASYEQYF. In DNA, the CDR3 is TGTGCCAGCAGTGTCGCATCCTACGAGCAGTACTTC.

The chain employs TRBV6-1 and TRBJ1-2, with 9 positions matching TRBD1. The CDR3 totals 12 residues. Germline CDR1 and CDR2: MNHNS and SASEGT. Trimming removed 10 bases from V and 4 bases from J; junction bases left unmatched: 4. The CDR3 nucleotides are TGTGCCACCGGGGACAGGGCCTATGGCTACACCTTC. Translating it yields CATGDRAYGYTF.

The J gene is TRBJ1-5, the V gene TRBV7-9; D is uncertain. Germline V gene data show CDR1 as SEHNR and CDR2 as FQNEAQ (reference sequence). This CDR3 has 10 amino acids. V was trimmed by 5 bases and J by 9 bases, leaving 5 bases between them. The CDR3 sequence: CASSPTPQHF. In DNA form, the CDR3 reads TGTGCCAGCAGCCCCACGCCCCAGCATTTT.

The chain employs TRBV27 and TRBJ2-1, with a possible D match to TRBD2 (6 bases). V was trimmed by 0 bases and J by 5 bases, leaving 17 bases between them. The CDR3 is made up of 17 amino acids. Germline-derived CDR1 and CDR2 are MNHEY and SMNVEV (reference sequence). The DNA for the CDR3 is TGTGCCAGCAGTTTATCGCCTGCGGGGTGGCAACACAATGAGCAGTTCTTC. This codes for CASSLSPAGWQHNEQFF.